The 25 T cell receptor beta chains reported below all come from one sample, sequenced in a study of cytomegalovirus exposure and HLA in healthy donors. The PCR was carried out with 60 Vbeta primers and 13 Jbeta primers. Libraries were prepared by immunoSEQ multiplex PCR; TCRdb keeps only in-frame clonotypes and omits some of them. Among around 130,000 clones listed, around 77% were seen once. Sequencing input: PBMCs. The receptors stem from a woman aged 60 to 75 in good health and CMV-seronegative.

The chain recombines TRBV11-2 with TRBJ2-3, with a weak D call TRBD1 (5 bases). This CDR3 is built from 13 residues. Germline V CDR1 and CDR2: SGHAT, FQNNGV. Trimming took off 5 bases at V and 5 bases at J, with 11 bases between the two ends. CDR3 coding DNA: TGTGCCAGCAGCCCCAGGGCTGGAGATACGCAGTATTTT. It codes for CASSPRAGDTQYF.

The V gene is TRBV7-2, the J gene TRBJ2-3; 13 bases map to TRBD2. The CDR3 has 17 residues. Germline loops: CDR1 SGHTA, CDR2 FQGNSA. V was pared by 5 bases and J by 10 bases, with 15 bases of the junction left unmatched. As DNA, the CDR3 is TGTGCCAGCAGCCTTGGAGGGACTAGCGGGGTGATGTCGGCGCAGTATTTT. It translates to CASSLGGTSGVMSAQYF.

The rearrangement uses TRBV30 and TRBJ2-1, with D perhaps TRBD2 (5 bases). The CDR3 sequence is 12 residues long. Germline assignment: CDR1 GTSNPN and CDR2 SVGIG (reference sequence). Between the trimmed V and J ends, which lost 3 bases and 7 bases, there was a span of 10 bases. DNA for the CDR3: TGTGCCTGGAGCCGGACGGGGAATGAGCAGTTCTTC. This gives the protein CAWSRTGNEQFF. Full variable domain (outside the CDR3, taken from reference TRBV30 and TRBJ2-1): SQTIHQWPATLVQPVGSPLSLECTVEGTSNPNLYWYRQAAGRGLQLLFYSVGIGQISSEVPQNLSASRPQDRQFILSSKKLLLSDSGFYLCAWSRTGNEQFFGPGTRLTVL.

The V call is TRBV28, the J call TRBJ1-1; perhaps TRBD1 as D (6 bases). Between the trimmed V and J ends, which lost 5 bases and 0 bases, there was a span of 10 bases. The CDR3 totals 14 residues. Germline assignment: CDR1 MDHEN and CDR2 SYDVKM. CDR3 DNA: TGTGCCAGCAGTGTGGGGGCGGTGAACACTGAAGCTTTCTTT. The encoded protein is CASSVGAVNTEAFF.

The rearrangement joins TRBV7-6 to TRBJ1-6; D is ambiguous. Trimming shortened V by 5 bases and J by 7 bases, and 6 bases separated the two germline ends. The CDR3 has 12 residues. CDR1 and CDR2 (germline): SGHVS, FNYEAQ. CDR3 nucleotides: TGTGCCAGCAGCCCCCCGAATTCACCCCTCCACTTT. Translated: CASSPPNSPLHF.

This clone was seen more than once but under ten times. The chain uses TRBV6-5 and TRBJ1-6, with 8 positions matching TRBD1. The trim removed 0 bases at V and 10 bases at J, leaving 5 bases unmatched. Germline CDR1 is MNHEY and CDR2 is SVGAGI. This CDR3 has 15 residues. This CDR3 reads CASSYSGQAGSPLHF. CDR3 DNA sequence: TGTGCCAGCAGTTACTCGGGACAGGCTGGATCACCCCTCCACTTT.

The chain has TRBV5-4 and TRBJ2-1; D possibly corresponds to TRBD1 (6 bases). This CDR3 region has 17 residues. Germline CDR1 and CDR2: SGHNT and YYREEE (reference sequence). V was pared by 0 bases and J by 1 base, with 14 bases between. CDR3 region: CASSLVVGAVSYNEQFF. CDR3 sequence (DNA): TGTGCCAGCAGCTTGGTTGTGGGGGCAGTGTCCTACAATGAGCAGTTCTTC. The full variable domain, its missing parts supplied by reference TRBV5-4 and TRBJ2-1, is ETGVTQSPTHLIKTRGQQVTLRCSSQSGHNTVSWYQQALGQGPQFIFQYYREEENGRGNFPPRFSGLQFPNYSSELNVNALELDDSALYLCASSLVVGAVSYNEQFFGPGTRLTVL.

The chain is built from TRBV2 and TRBJ1-4, with 7 bases that match TRBD1. This CDR3 is built from 14 residues. Germline CDR1 is SNHLY and CDR2 is FYNNEI. Trimming cost V 9 bases and J 4 bases; bases outside gene matches: 8. The CDR3 protein is CASKTGRNNEKLFF. CDR3 sequence (DNA): TGTGCCAGTAAGACAGGGCGGAATAATGAAAAACTGTTTTTT.

This rearrangement joins TRBV5-1 to TRBJ1-2; perhaps TRBD1 as D (5 bases). CDR3 size: 16 residues. CDR1 and CDR2 (germline): SGHRS, YFSETQ. The V and J ends lost 4 bases and 5 bases respectively, with 21 bases between them. For the CDR3, the DNA is TGCGCCAGCAGCGCGTATCTTCCGGGACTACTTTATGGCTACACCTTC. As protein: CASSAYLPGLLYGYTF.

For this clone: The sample carries other DNA sequences with the same CDR3. The J gene is TRBJ1-6, the V gene TRBV5-1; no clear D gene. The CDR3 contains 18 residues. The V gene lost 4 bases and the J gene lost 2 bases, with 19 bases spanning the gap. The germline V gene encodes CDR1 SGHRS and CDR2 YFSETQ. CDR3 amino acids: CASSLGGRGRPYNSPLHF. CDR3 nucleotide sequence: TGCGCCAGCAGCCTGGGTGGCAGAGGAAGGCCCTATAATTCACCCCTCCACTTT.

This clone was picked up one time. The chain combines TRBV28 with TRBJ2-1; 7 bases line up with TRBD2. The CDR3 is 15 amino acids. CDR1 MDHEN and CDR2 SYDVKM come from the germline V gene. Trimming removed 4 bases from V and 6 bases from J; junction bases left unmatched: 9. This chain's CDR3 is CASSSPLALFNEQFF. DNA for the CDR3: TGTGCCAGCAGTTCCCCACTAGCGTTATTCAATGAGCAGTTCTTC.

The chain uses TRBV7-6 and TRBJ1-1; the D gene is possibly TRBD1 (6 bases). This CDR3 has 16 residues. Germline values: CDR1 SGHVS, CDR2 FNYEAQ. V lost 0 bases and J lost 0, with 11 bases in between. The CDR3 region has the DNA TGTGCCAGCAGCTTAGCGACAGGAAATTTGAACACTGAAGCTTTCTTT. Translating gives CASSLATGNLNTEAFF.

The J gene is TRBJ2-5, the V gene TRBV27, with TRBD1 matching over 8 bases. The CDR3 loop spans 14 amino acids. Germline CDR1 MNHEY, CDR2 SMNVEV (reference sequence). Trimming at V came to 6 bases and at J to 2 bases, leaving 5 bases not matched to a gene. Written as DNA, the CDR3 is TGTGCCAGCAGCCGACAGGGGTGGCAAGAGACCCAGTACTTC. It yields the protein CASSRQGWQETQYF.

J is TRBJ2-7 and V is TRBV6-1; 11 bases line up with TRBD2. The germline V gene encodes CDR1 MNHNS and CDR2 SASEGT. The CDR3 is 15 residues long. The ends lost 5 bases at V and 11 bases at J; junction bases unmatched: 14. In DNA form, the CDR3 reads TGTGCCAGCAGTACATCTAGACTAGCGGGAACTATGAAGTACTTC. Its protein product is CASSTSRLAGTMKYF.

This rearrangement joins TRBV10-3 to TRBJ1-1, with a tentative D call TRBD1 (5 bases). Per germline, CDR1 ENHRY and CDR2 SYGVKD. V dropped 6 bases and J dropped 0 bases, with 14 bases sitting between them. The CDR3 is made up of 15 amino acids. The CDR3 protein is CAIRQTGTMNTEAFF. CDR3 DNA sequence: TGTGCCATCAGACAAACAGGTACTATGAACACTGAAGCTTTCTTT.

The table lists this clone with a count of one. The chain joins TRBV28 to TRBJ1-5; no firm D call. Germline loops: CDR1 MDHEN, CDR2 SYDVKM. The CDR3 is 12 residues long. V dropped 8 bases and J dropped 0 bases, with 5 bases sitting between them. The CDR3 DNA follows: TGTGCCAGCGGACTTAGCAATCAGCCCCAGCATTTT. Its protein is CASGLSNQPQHF.

The chain links TRBV19 to TRBJ2-1, with 8 bases lining up with TRBD1. The germline gives CDR1 LNHDA, CDR2 SQIVND (reference sequence). The CDR3 has 14 amino acids. V shed 7 bases, J shed 3 bases, and the junction held 5 bases outside the gene matches. The CDR3 coding sequence is TGTGCCAGTACCCCTGGACAGGGCTACAATGAGCAGTTCTTC. Translating gives CASTPGQGYNEQFF.

This chain joins TRBV6-4 and TRBJ2-5; TRBD2 matches 12 bases. There are 16 residues in the CDR3. Germline lookup yields CDR1 MRHNA and CDR2 SNTAGT. With 4 bases clipped from V and 5 bases from J, the junction kept 8 bases outside the gene matches. The CDR3 loop reads CASSARTSGRSETQYF. The CDR3 coding sequence is TGTGCCAGCAGTGCCCGAACTAGCGGGAGGAGCGAGACCCAGTACTTC.

This chain connects TRBV14 to TRBJ1-2, with 7 bases aligning to TRBD1. The length of the CDR3 is 15 residues. Losses at the gene ends were 1 base for V and 6 bases for J; bases not matched to a gene: 8. Germline V CDR1 and CDR2: SGHDN, FVKESK. The DNA for the CDR3 is TGTGCCAGCAGCCAAGGGATAGGACAGGTCAATGGCTACACCTTC. It translates to CASSQGIGQVNGYTF.

This chain uses TRBV5-8 with TRBJ2-4, with TRBD1 as a possible D gene (5 bases). The CDR3 has 13 residues. V was pared by 2 bases and J by 9 bases, with 12 bases between. CDR1 SGHTS and CDR2 YDEGEE come from the germline V gene. The CDR3 DNA sequence: TGTGCCAGCAGCTTAGTCCAGGGTTCCATTCAGTACTTC. It specifies CASSLVQGSIQYF.

In DNA, the CDR3 is TGTGCCAGCAGCCAAGATCGGGGTAGCGCTCAGCCCCAGCATTTT. Residues: CASSQDRGSAQPQHF. V usage is TRBV4-2 and J usage is TRBJ1-5; unclear D gene. From germline, CDR1 is LGHNA and CDR2 YNFKEQ. CDR3 length: 15 residues. V lost 0 bases and J 6 bases, leaving 12 bases between the germline ends.

The V and J genes are TRBV20-1 and TRBJ2-5; D not resolved. The CDR3 has 11 residues. The V and J ends lost 6 bases and 2 bases respectively, with 7 bases between them. CDR1 is DFQATT, CDR2 SNEGSKA, per germline (reference sequence). The CDR3 DNA sequence: TGCAGTGCGGCCAGGCAAGAGACCCAGTACTTC. Translation: CSAARQETQYF.

The chain couples TRBV6-5 to TRBJ1-2; 7 nucleotides align to TRBD1. V lost 2 bases and J lost 5; bases outside the gene matches: 8. The germline V gene encodes CDR1 MNHEY and CDR2 SVGAGI. This CDR3 has 15 amino acids. CDR3 loop: CASSYAGQRPYGYTF. The CDR3 bases are TGTGCCAGCAGTTACGCGGGACAGAGACCTTATGGCTACACCTTC.

In its sample, this clone was seen a few times. The gene calls are TRBV18 and TRBJ1-3, with TRBD1 matching 7 bases. Germline V gene data show CDR1 as KGHSH and CDR2 as LQKENI. This CDR3 has 15 amino acids. Germline trimming cut 3 bases from V and 4 bases from J; bases unmatched to any gene: 6. The CDR3 region is CASSPAGQAGNTIYF. For the CDR3, the DNA is TGTGCCAGCTCACCGGCCGGACAGGCAGGAAACACCATATATTTT.

This chain connects TRBV29-1 to TRBJ1-2; D unclear. With 5 bases removed from V and 4 bases from J, the gap between germline ends came to 11 bases. CDR3 length equals 12 residues. Germline V gene sequence: CDR1 SQVTM, CDR2 ANQGSEA. CDR3: CSVLIGPYGYTF. CDR3 coding DNA: TGCAGCGTTCTGATTGGCCCCTATGGCTACACCTTC.